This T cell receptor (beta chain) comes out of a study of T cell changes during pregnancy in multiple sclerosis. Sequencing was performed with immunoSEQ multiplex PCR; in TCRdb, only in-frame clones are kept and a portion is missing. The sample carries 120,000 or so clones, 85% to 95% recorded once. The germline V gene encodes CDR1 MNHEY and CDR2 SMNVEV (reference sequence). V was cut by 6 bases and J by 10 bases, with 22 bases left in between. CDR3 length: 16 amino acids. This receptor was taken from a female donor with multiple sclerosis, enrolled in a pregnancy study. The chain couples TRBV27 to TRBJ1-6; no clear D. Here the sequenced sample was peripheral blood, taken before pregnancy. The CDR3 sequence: CASSRIGVLRESPLHF. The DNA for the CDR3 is TGTGCCAGCAGCCGGATCGGGGTCCTGAGGGAATCACCCCTCCACTTT.